The 14 T cell receptor beta chains presented below share a single source sample, sequenced in a study of T-cell reconstitution after alpha-beta-depleted transplantation in children. Unique molecular identifiers were incorporated into the prepared TCRbeta library. TCRdb redid the calling of the PCR reads with MiXCR, one entry per CDR3 protein. In the table there are about 830,000 distinct CDR3 sequences, approximately 15% of which are singletons. Sequenced material: PBMCs, mostly from graft donor cells, taken 360 days after TCRalphabeta/CD19-depleted stem cell transplant. The receptors were gathered from a male patient between 5 and 17 years old who had a stem cell transplant for acute lymphoblastic leukemia, so the T cells may come from the graft donor.

This clonotype was seen only a few times. The J gene is TRBJ2-7, the V gene TRBV6-5; TRBD2 matches at 7 bases. The junction had 13 bases not matched to a gene; V was cut back by 6 bases and J by 2 bases. This CDR3 has 16 amino acids. Germline CDR1 is MNHEY and CDR2 is SVGAGI. The CDR3 DNA reads TGTGCCAGCAGGACATGGATAGCGGGTGAAGCCTACGAGCAGTACTTC. Its translation is CASRTWIAGEAYEQYF.

The chain couples TRBV20-1 to TRBJ2-7; the match to TRBD1 covers 8 bases. J lost 1 base, V lost 6 bases, and 11 bases had no gene match. This CDR3 contains 15 residues. Germline lookup yields CDR1 DFQATT and CDR2 SNEGSKA (reference sequence). This CDR3 reads CSANRGTLGSYEQYF. In DNA form, the CDR3 reads TGCAGTGCCAACAGGGGGACACTGGGGTCCTACGAGCAGTACTTC.

This clonotype was counted between two and nine times. The chain uses TRBV20-1 and TRBJ2-5; TRBD2 agrees at 7 bases. This CDR3 is built from 17 residues. The germline CDR1 and CDR2 sequences are DFQATT and SNEGSKA (reference sequence). V dropped 1 base and J dropped 0; count of bases not matched to a gene: 11. The CDR3 here is CSARGGAGRVHQETQYF. The CDR3 DNA reads TGCAGTGCTAGAGGGGGTGCGGGGAGGGTCCACCAAGAGACCCAGTACTTC.

J is TRBJ2-5 and V is TRBV19; D gene unclear. Trimming removed 6 bases from V and 4 bases from J, with 12 bases in between. There are 13 residues in the CDR3. Germline assignment: CDR1 LNHDA and CDR2 SQIVND (reference sequence). This CDR3 is CASSRRTRETQYF. The CDR3 coding sequence is TGTGCCAGTAGCCGTAGGACGAGAGAGACCCAGTACTTC.

This clonotype was found a few times. The V gene is TRBV7-6, the J gene TRBJ1-2; the D gene is possibly TRBD1 (6 bases). The CDR3 spans 15 residues. V lost 5 bases and J 6 bases, leaving 19 bases between the germline ends. CDR1 and CDR2 from the germline V gene are SGHVS and FNYEAQ. CDR3 sequence reads: CASSALAGDNNGYTF. CDR3 nucleotides: TGTGCCAGCAGCGCCTTAGCGGGGGACAATAATGGCTACACCTTC.

This clonotype has at least ten counts. V and J are TRBV15 and TRBJ2-2, with D maybe TRBD2 (6 bases). The CDR3 is made up of 15 amino acids. Trimming removed 4 bases from V and 0 bases from J, with 9 bases in between. Germline loops: CDR1 LNHNV, CDR2 YYDKDF (reference sequence). The CDR3 reads CATSTRLANTGELFF. The CDR3, as DNA: TGTGCCACCAGCACAAGACTAGCGAACACCGGGGAGCTGTTTTTT.

The V call is TRBV12-3 or TRBV12-4, the J call TRBJ2-5, with 8 bases identical to TRBD2. This CDR3 region has 15 residues. Trimming removed 3 bases from V and 5 bases from J; junction bases left unmatched: 8. The CDR3 protein is CASSFSSGSVETQYF. The CDR3 nucleotides are TGTGCCAGCAGTTTCTCCAGCGGGAGCGTGGAGACCCAGTACTTC.

There are a few counts of this clonotype. The rearrangement links TRBV18 to TRBJ2-5, with TRBD2 matching over 9 bases. The CDR3 covers 15 residues. V lost 3 bases, J lost 2 bases, and 4 bases stayed unmatched. Germline-derived CDR1 and CDR2 are KGHSH and LQKENI. The CDR3 nucleotides read TGTGCCAGCTCACCTAGACTAGCGGTTCAAGAGACCCAGTACTTC. It translates to CASSPRLAVQETQYF.

The genes are TRBV18 and TRBJ2-3, with D perhaps matching TRBD2 (5 bases). CDR1 is KGHSH and CDR2 is LQKENI in the germline V gene. Trimming left V 2 bases short and J 6 bases short, with 15 bases between. This CDR3 region has 15 residues. The CDR3 nucleotides read TGTGCCAGCTCACCAACGGCTAGCTTTGCGGATACGCAGTATTTT. This translates into CASSPTASFADTQYF.

This clonotype was recorded a few times. The chain links TRBV4-1 to TRBJ1-5, with D tentatively TRBD1 (5 bases). V lost 4 bases and J lost 16, with 23 bases in between. Germline lookup yields CDR1 MGHRA and CDR2 YSYEKL. This CDR3 is built from 14 residues. The DNA for the CDR3 is TGCGCCAGCAGCCTAGCCGGGCCCAGGGAAATACGACATTTT. It specifies CASSLAGPREIRHF.

This clonotype appeared a few times. The genes are TRBV20-1 and TRBJ1-5, with 9 nucleotides matching TRBD1. The J segment lost 1 base and the V segment lost 5 bases, leaving 3 bases of the junction unmatched. CDR1 DFQATT and CDR2 SNEGSKA come from the germline V gene (reference sequence). This CDR3 contains 14 residues. The CDR3 reads CSAEDRGSNQPQHF. As DNA, the CDR3 is TGCAGTGCTGAGGACAGGGGAAGCAATCAGCCCCAGCATTTT.

This clonotype was detected only a few times. This chain connects TRBV15 to TRBJ2-3; D possibly corresponds to TRBD1 (6 bases). V was shortened by 5 bases and J by 4 bases, with 16 bases between the two germline ends. This CDR3 has 15 residues. Germline CDR1 reads LNHNV; CDR2 reads YYDKDF (reference sequence). CDR3 sequence (DNA): TGTGCCACCAGCGGATATCAGGGGCCGGCAGATACGCAGTATTTT. This codes for CATSGYQGPADTQYF.

This clonotype occurred a few times. The chain carries TRBV5-1 and TRBJ2-7; D remains ambiguous. The germline V gene encodes CDR1 SGHRS and CDR2 YFSETQ. The CDR3 is 13 amino acids. V was cut by 4 bases and J by 1 base, with 9 bases left in between. CDR3 DNA sequence: TGCGCCAGCAGCGAAATGTCATCCTACGAGCAGTACTTC. This gives the protein CASSEMSSYEQYF.

This clonotype was observed a handful of times. The rearrangement links TRBV10-3 to TRBJ2-2; no reliable D call. Trimming took off 2 bases at V and 4 bases at J, with 11 bases between the two ends. Germline values: CDR1 ENHRY, CDR2 SYGVKD. The CDR3 is made up of 15 amino acids. The CDR3 DNA follows: TGTGCCATCAGTGAGAGGCCGGCCACCACCGGGGAGCTGTTTTTT. This codes for CAISERPATTGELFF.